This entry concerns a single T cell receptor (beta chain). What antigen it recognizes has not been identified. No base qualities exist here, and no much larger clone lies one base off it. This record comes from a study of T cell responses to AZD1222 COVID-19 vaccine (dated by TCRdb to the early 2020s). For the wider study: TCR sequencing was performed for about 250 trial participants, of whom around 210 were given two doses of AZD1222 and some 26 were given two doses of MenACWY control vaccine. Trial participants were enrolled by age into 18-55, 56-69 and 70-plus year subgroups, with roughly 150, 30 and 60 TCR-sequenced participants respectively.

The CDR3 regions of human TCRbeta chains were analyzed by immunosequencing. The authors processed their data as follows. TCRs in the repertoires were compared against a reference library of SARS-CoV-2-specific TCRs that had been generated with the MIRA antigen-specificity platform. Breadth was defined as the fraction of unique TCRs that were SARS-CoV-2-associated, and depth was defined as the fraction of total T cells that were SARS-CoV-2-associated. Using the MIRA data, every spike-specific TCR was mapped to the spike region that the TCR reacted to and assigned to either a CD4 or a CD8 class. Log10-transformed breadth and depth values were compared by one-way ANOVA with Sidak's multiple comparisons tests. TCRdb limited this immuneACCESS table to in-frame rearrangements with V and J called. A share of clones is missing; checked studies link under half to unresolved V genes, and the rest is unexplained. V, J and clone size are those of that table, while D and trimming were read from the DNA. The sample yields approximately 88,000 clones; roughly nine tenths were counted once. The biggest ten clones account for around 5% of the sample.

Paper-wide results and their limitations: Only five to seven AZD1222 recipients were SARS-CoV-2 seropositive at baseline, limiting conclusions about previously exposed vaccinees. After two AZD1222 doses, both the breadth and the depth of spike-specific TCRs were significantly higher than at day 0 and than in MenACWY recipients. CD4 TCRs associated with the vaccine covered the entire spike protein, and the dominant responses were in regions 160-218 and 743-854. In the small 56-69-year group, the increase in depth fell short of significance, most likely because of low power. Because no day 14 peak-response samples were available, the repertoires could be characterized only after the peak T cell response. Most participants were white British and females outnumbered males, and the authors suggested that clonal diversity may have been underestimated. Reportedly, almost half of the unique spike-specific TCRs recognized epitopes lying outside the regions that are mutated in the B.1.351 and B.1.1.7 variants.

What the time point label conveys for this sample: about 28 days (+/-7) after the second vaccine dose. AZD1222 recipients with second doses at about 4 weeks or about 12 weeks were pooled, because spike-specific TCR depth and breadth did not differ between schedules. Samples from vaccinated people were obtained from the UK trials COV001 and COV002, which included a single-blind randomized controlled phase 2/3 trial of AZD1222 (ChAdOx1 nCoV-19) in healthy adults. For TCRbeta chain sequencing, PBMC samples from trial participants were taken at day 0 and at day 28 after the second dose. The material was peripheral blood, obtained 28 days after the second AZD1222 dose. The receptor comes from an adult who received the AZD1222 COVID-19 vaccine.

The DNA sequence follows: TGTGCCAGCAGCCTGGATATGAACACTGAAGCTTTCTTT. Translated, it reads CASSLDMNTEAFF. The rearranged chain carries TRBV2 and TRBJ1-1, with no reliable assignment of the D segment. Measured from the cysteine to the phenylalanine, the CDR3 is 13 residues long. This entry keeps only the CDR3 DNA: 39 bases, framed from base 1. The germline V gene provides CDR1 SNHLY and CDR2 FYNNEI. Deletion took 6 bases off V and 0 bases off J, with a span of 8 bases between the germline ends.